This TCR beta chain was observed in a study of blood T cell repertoires in COVID-19. How the authors handled the data: Reference gene primer amplification gave nucleated cell count estimates. Assay used: immunoSEQ multiplex PCR; TCRdb lists only in-frame clones, some missing. That table is the source of V, J and clone size, and D and trimming were worked out from the DNA. The data show some 100,000 clones, with 81% seen just once and 8% to 13% held by the top ten. The germline V gene has CDR1 LNHNV and CDR2 YYDKDF (reference sequence). After removal of 4 bases from V and 8 bases from J, the junction contained 7 bases not matched to a gene. This CDR3 comprises 13 residues.

J is TRBJ1-2 and V is TRBV15; 7 bases line up with TRBD1. Material: peripheral blood. The TCR sequence derives from a human donor in a cohort sampled during active COVID-19. For the CDR3, the DNA is TGTGCCACCAGCAACAGGGGAGATTACGGCTACACCTTC. This encodes CATSNRGDYGYTF. The full variable domain, its missing parts supplied by reference TRBV15 and TRBJ1-2, is DAMVIQNPRYQVTQFGKPVTLSCSQTLNHNVMYWYQQKSSQAPKLLFHYYDKDFNNEADTPDNFQSRRPNTSFCFLDIRSPGLGDTAMYLCATSNRGDYGYTFGSGTRLTVV.